What follows are 22 T cell receptor beta chains derived from one specimen sequenced in a study of blood T cell repertoires in COVID-19 (dated by TCRdb to 2020 to 2021). The protocol used for the library was the immunoSEQ multiplex PCR assay. The immuneACCESS repertoire file appears here via TCRdb, limited to in-frame rearrangements. These files lack a portion of the clones; in checked studies, under half of the deficit traces to unresolved V genes, and the cause of the others is not known. Present in this sample are 300,000 to 450,000 clones, about 87% of which were seen just once. In total, the top ten clones hold over 2.5% of the sample. The sample consisted of peripheral blood. The receptors shown here come from a human donor in a cohort sampled during active COVID-19.

This clone was detected a few times. The rearrangement uses TRBV4-1 and TRBJ2-7; TRBD1 aligns across 8 bases. Germline trimming cut 0 bases from V and 2 bases from J; bases unmatched to any gene: 3. Germline CDR1 reads MGHRA; CDR2 reads YSYEKL. This CDR3 region has 15 residues. The CDR3 sequence is CASSQESRGPYEQYF. DNA for the CDR3: TGCGCCAGCAGCCAAGAGAGCAGGGGGCCCTACGAGCAGTACTTC.

The chain combines TRBV11-2 with TRBJ2-5, with 12 bases lining up with TRBD1. V dropped 4 bases and J dropped 5; count of bases not matched to a gene: 14. In germline, CDR1 is SGHAT, CDR2 FQNNGV. The CDR3 is 18 residues long. In DNA, the CDR3 is TGTGCCAGCAGCTCAAAGGGGGGACAGGGGGCTTTTTTGGAGACCCAGTACTTC. Amino acids: CASSSKGGQGAFLETQYF.

The V call is TRBV9, the J call TRBJ2-7, with D perhaps matching TRBD1 (6 bases). This CDR3 spans 12 amino acids. The V end lost 3 bases, the J end lost 7 bases, and 11 bases lay between the germline ends. Germline CDR1 is SGDLS and CDR2 is YYNGEE. The CDR3 DNA reads TGTGCCAGCAGCGGGGACATGCGGGAGCAGTACTTC. Protein sequence: CASSGDMREQYF.

This rearrangement joins TRBV6-6 to TRBJ1-1; TRBD1 aligns across 11 bases. J gave up 1 base and V 11 bases, and 6 bases lay outside the gene matches. The length of the CDR3 is 14 residues. The germline gives CDR1 MNHNY, CDR2 SVGAGI (reference sequence). DNA for the CDR3: TGTGCCGGAGGGACAGGGGGGACGAACACTGAAGCTTTCTTT. Its protein product is CAGGTGGTNTEAFF.

The chain joins TRBV29-1 to TRBJ2-7, with 11 bases fitting TRBD2. J lost 3 bases, V lost 0 bases, and 4 bases had no gene match. Germline CDR1 is SQVTM and CDR2 is ANQGSEA. The CDR3 consists of 15 residues. CDR3 residues: CSVEDRGTSGYEQYF. CDR3 nucleotides: TGCAGCGTTGAAGATCGGGGGACTAGCGGCTACGAGCAGTACTTC.

This chain uses TRBV27 with TRBJ1-2, with TRBD1 matching 7 bases. In germline, CDR1 is MNHEY, CDR2 SMNVEV (reference sequence). There are 15 residues in the CDR3. V shed 5 bases, J shed 8 bases, and the junction held 14 bases outside the gene matches. This chain's CDR3 is CASSPRRQGFYGYTF. The CDR3 region has the DNA TGTGCCAGCAGTCCCCGGAGACAGGGTTTCTACGGCTACACCTTC.

The DNA of the CDR3 is TGTGCCAGCAGCTCAAGCTCAGGCAATGAGCAGTTCTTC. It encodes CASSSSSGNEQFF. The chain recombines TRBV7-2 with TRBJ2-1, with unresolved D. Germline CDR1 and CDR2: SGHTA and FQGNSA. V gave up 4 bases and J gave up 6 bases, with 10 bases separating them. This CDR3 has 13 residues.

This clone turned up a few times. The J gene is TRBJ2-5, the V gene TRBV4-1; possible D gene TRBD1, 6 bases. Between the trimmed V and J ends, which lost 0 bases and 4 bases, there was a span of 15 bases. Per germline, CDR1 MGHRA and CDR2 YSYEKL. The CDR3 covers 16 residues. The CDR3 loop is CASSQDRAGAGETQYF. The CDR3 bases are TGCGCCAGCAGCCAAGATCGAGCAGGGGCGGGAGAGACCCAGTACTTC.

V is TRBV5-4 and J is TRBJ2-2; 8 bases line up with TRBD2. Trimming at V came to 5 bases and at J to 5 bases, leaving 8 bases not matched to a gene. This CDR3 spans 15 amino acids. Germline V CDR1 and CDR2: SGHNT, YYREEE (reference sequence). This CDR3 is CASRAGTSPTGELFF. CDR3 coding DNA: TGTGCCAGCAGGGCCGGGACTAGTCCTACCGGGGAGCTGTTTTTT.

The chain uses TRBV6-1 and TRBJ2-1, with 8 bases that match TRBD2. This CDR3 comprises 15 residues. Losses at the gene ends were 1 base for V and 7 bases for J; bases not matched to a gene: 6. Germline V gene sequence: CDR1 MNHNS, CDR2 SASEGT. CDR3 sequence reads: CASSEVTGGQNEQFF. Here the CDR3 DNA reads TGTGCCAGCAGTGAAGTAACGGGAGGGCAGAATGAGCAGTTCTTC.

This clone was seen once. The chain is built from TRBV28 and TRBJ1-1, with a possible D match to TRBD1 (6 bases). Trimming removed 6 bases from V and 5 bases from J, with 19 bases in between. This CDR3 is built from 15 residues. Germline V gene sequence: CDR1 MDHEN, CDR2 SYDVKM. CDR3: CASRTFLGAYTEAFF. The CDR3 nucleotides read TGTGCCAGCAGGACCTTTTTGGGGGCTTATACTGAAGCTTTCTTT.

The chain has TRBV2 and TRBJ2-3; 12 bases match TRBD1. The CDR3 runs 16 residues. Germline V CDR1 and CDR2: SNHLY, FYNNEI. The V and J ends lost 6 bases and 4 bases, in that order; junction bases with no gene match: 8. The CDR3 here is CASSTGGQGASDTQYF. Written as DNA, the CDR3 is TGTGCCAGCAGCACAGGGGGACAGGGGGCGTCAGATACGCAGTATTTT. Full variable domain (rest looked up from reference TRBV2 and TRBJ2-3): EPEVTQTPSHQVTQMGQEVILRCVPISNHLYFYWYRQILGQKVEFLVSFYNNEISEKSEIFDDQFSVERPDGSNFTLKIRSTKLEDSAMYFCASSTGGQGASDTQYFGPGTRLTVL.

V is TRBV30 and J is TRBJ1-5, with D possibly TRBD1 on 6 matching bases. From germline, CDR1 is GTSNPN and CDR2 SVGIG (reference sequence). This CDR3 is built from 16 residues. Trimming cost V 1 base and J 3 bases, with 16 bases left between them. CDR3 region: CAWSASGRGNNQPQHF. In nucleotides, the CDR3 is TGTGCCTGGAGTGCTTCAGGGAGGGGGAACAATCAGCCCCAGCATTTT.

A remark on this clone: Additional DNA sequences in this sample encode the identical CDR3. The rearrangement uses TRBV2 and TRBJ2-7; D is ambiguous. The CDR3 contains 12 residues. Germline V lookup: CDR1 SNHLY, CDR2 FYNNEI. The V end was cut by 8 bases, the J end by 0 bases, with 8 bases between. This CDR3 reads CASSADSYEQYF. The CDR3 DNA reads as TGTGCCAGCTCGGCGGACTCCTACGAGCAGTACTTC.

J is TRBJ2-7 and V is TRBV2, with no clear D. CDR3 size: 14 residues. Germline V CDR1 and CDR2: SNHLY, FYNNEI. V lost 4 bases to trimming and J lost 0 bases, with 10 bases between them. The CDR3 bases are TGTGCCAGCAGTGTACCTAGGAACTCCTACGAGCAGTACTTC. Its protein is CASSVPRNSYEQYF.

CDR3 in DNA: TGTGCCAGCAGCCAAAGGACAGGGACGGTTGGTACGCAGTATTTT. This gives the protein CASSQRTGTVGTQYF. J is TRBJ2-3 and V is TRBV13; 8 positions match TRBD1. The CDR3 covers 15 residues. CDR1 is PRHDT and CDR2 is FYEKMQ in the germline V gene (reference sequence). The trim removed 5 bases at V and 8 bases at J, leaving 12 bases unmatched.

V and J are TRBV19 and TRBJ1-3, with TRBD1 matching over 10 bases. J lost 3 bases, V lost 8 bases, and 10 bases had no gene match. This CDR3 is built from 16 residues. The germline gives CDR1 LNHDA, CDR2 SQIVND (reference sequence). The CDR3 bases are TGTGCCAGTTCAATTCCCGGGACAGGGGTTGGAAACACCATATATTTT. This translates into CASSIPGTGVGNTIYF.

The chain joins TRBV6-5 to TRBJ1-2; TRBD1 agrees at 7 bases. Trimming removed 4 bases from V and 4 bases from J; junction bases left unmatched: 9. Germline CDR1 reads MNHEY; CDR2 reads SVGAGI. There are 15 residues in the CDR3. In DNA, the CDR3 is TGTGCCAGCAGTTCACCGACAGGGACGAGCTATGGCTACACCTTC. Protein: CASSSPTGTSYGYTF.

The CDR3: CSVVRGNTEAFF. The CDR3 bases are TGCAGCGTTGTGCGGGGGAACACTGAAGCTTTCTTT. The chain carries TRBV29-1 and TRBJ1-1; D gene unclear. The germline V gene encodes CDR1 SQVTM and CDR2 ANQGSEA. This CDR3 has 12 amino acids. V lost 4 bases and J lost 1, with 7 bases in between.

In this sample, this clone turned up a few times. The chain employs TRBV6-5 and TRBJ1-3; no reliable D call. The germline V gene has CDR1 MNHEY and CDR2 SVGAGI. CDR3 size: 15 residues. With 6 bases removed from V and 2 bases from J, the gap between germline ends came to 14 bases. CDR3 coding DNA: TGTGCCAGCAGCCGCCGTGAGGCCACTGGAAACACCATATATTTT. Its protein product is CASSRREATGNTIYF.

This CDR3 is CASSIGRGQSTGELFF. CDR3 nucleotide sequence: TGTGCCAGTAGTATAGGCAGGGGGCAGAGCACCGGGGAGCTGTTTTTT. The genes are TRBV19 and TRBJ2-2; 8 positions match TRBD1. From germline, CDR1 is LNHDA and CDR2 SQIVND (reference sequence). The CDR3 totals 16 residues. J gave up 4 bases and V 1 base, and 5 bases lay outside the gene matches.

This clone was recorded many times. The rearrangement joins TRBV6-5 to TRBJ1-2, with a possible D match to TRBD1 (6 bases). The CDR3 sequence is 13 residues long. CDR1 and CDR2 (germline): MNHEY, SVGAGI. V was trimmed by 5 bases and J by 3 bases, leaving 10 bases between them. The CDR3: CASSTGYDYGYTF. CDR3 sequence (DNA): TGTGCCAGCAGTACAGGGTACGACTATGGCTACACCTTC.